The source of this T cell receptor (beta chain) is a study of blood T cell repertoires in COVID-19. In the original analysis: Amplified reference gene primers provided the basis for estimating nucleated cell counts. Assay: immunoSEQ multiplex PCR; the TCRdb copy retains only in-frame clones and omits some. The DNA gave D and trimming, while V, J and clone size come from that table. The table lists about 200,000 clones, nearly 90% of them singletons. This clone appeared a single time. Per the germline V gene, CDR1 is MNHEY and CDR2 is SMNVEV (reference sequence). V shed 3 bases and J shed 7 bases, with 12 bases lying between them. The CDR3 runs to 13 residues.

This chain links TRBV27 with TRBJ1-2, with D possibly TRBD1 on 5 matching bases. This receptor was identified in a man over 45 with COVID-19, enrolled during active disease. Sequenced input: peripheral blood. The CDR3 protein is CASSLGQAGGYTF. CDR3 bases: TGTGCCAGCAGTTTGGGGCAAGCGGGTGGCTACACCTTC.